Listed here are 11 T cell receptor beta chains from one sample, sequenced in a study of naive and memory T cell subsets. Two oligonucleotides, mixed equimolar, formed the beta constant-region primer covering TRBC1 and TRBC2. One entry per CDR3 protein, called by TCRdb with MiXCR from the UMI-ligation and nested PCR reads. The sample yields around 40,000 distinct CDR3 sequences, about an eighth seen once. The sequenced sample was effector memory CD4+ T cells from blood. Subset defined: effector memory, CD45RA- CD27-. The source of these receptors is a human donor in good health.

This clonotype was detected ten times or more. This chain uses TRBV4-3 with TRBJ1-1, with 9 positions matching TRBD1. Germline trimming cut 4 bases from V and 5 bases from J; bases unmatched to any gene: 2. Germline lookup yields CDR1 LGHNA and CDR2 YSLEER. This CDR3 has 13 amino acids. The CDR3 protein is CASSPDRGTEAFF. CDR3 nucleotide sequence: TGCGCCAGCAGCCCGGACAGGGGAACTGAAGCTTTCTTT.

This clonotype occurred a few times. Here the CDR3 reads CASSQRASGSADTQYF. Here the CDR3 DNA reads TGCGCCAGCAGCCAACGGGCTAGCGGGAGTGCAGATACGCAGTATTTT. V usage is TRBV4-1 and J usage is TRBJ2-3, with 10 bases identical to TRBD2. The V segment lost 2 bases and the J segment 4 bases; nucleotides outside the gene matches: 6. Germline V gives CDR1 MGHRA, CDR2 YSYEKL. This CDR3 region has 16 residues.

In its sample, this clonotype was seen many times. J is TRBJ2-5 and V is TRBV5-1; maybe TRBD2 (7 bases). The germline gives CDR1 SGHRS, CDR2 YFSETQ. The V and J ends lost 7 bases and 4 bases respectively, with 20 bases between them. The CDR3 has 15 residues. CDR3 sequence (DNA): TGCGCCAGCTGCGGGGGAACAGGGTCGGGAGAGACCCAGTACTTC. Its protein is CASCGGTGSGETQYF.

The chain combines TRBV5-4 with TRBJ1-6; D gene uncertain. Germline V gene sequence: CDR1 SGHNT, CDR2 YYREEE (reference sequence). Trimming left V 0 bases short and J 10 bases short, with 14 bases between. The CDR3 is 15 residues long. The CDR3 spells CASSLGSERRSPLHF. The CDR3 nucleotides read TGTGCCAGCAGCTTGGGGTCGGAGCGGAGGTCACCCCTCCACTTT.

The chain couples TRBV29-1 to TRBJ1-3; no firm D call. Germline V gives CDR1 SQVTM, CDR2 ANQGSEA. The CDR3 has 13 amino acids. V lost 5 bases to trimming and J lost 3 bases, with 11 bases between them. The CDR3 sequence: CSVKAGRGNTIYF. DNA for the CDR3: TGCAGCGTTAAGGCAGGCCGTGGAAACACCATATATTTT.

The rearrangement uses TRBV10-3 and TRBJ2-3; TRBD1 is a possible D gene (6 bases). With 2 bases removed from V and 4 bases from J, the gap between germline ends came to 13 bases. Germline CDR1 reads ENHRY; CDR2 reads SYGVKD. The CDR3 totals 15 residues. The CDR3 sequence: CAISEKGGLADTQYF. The CDR3 coding sequence is TGTGCCATCAGTGAGAAAGGGGGATTAGCAGATACGCAGTATTTT.

This clonotype was detected only a few times. The rearrangement uses TRBV7-2 and TRBJ2-7; the D gene is possibly TRBD2 (6 bases). Germline loops: CDR1 SGHTA, CDR2 FQGNSA. Deletions cut 5 bases from V and 2 bases from J, with 13 bases between. This CDR3 spans 14 amino acids. The DNA for the CDR3 is TGTGCCAGCAGCCAAGCGGGTTGGACCTACGAGCAGTACTTC. Its protein is CASSQAGWTYEQYF.

This clonotype has ten or more counts. The chain uses TRBV6-6 and TRBJ1-3, with TRBD1 as a possible D gene (5 bases). Trimming took 2 bases from V and 0 from J, leaving 8 bases between them. Germline CDR1 reads MNHNY; CDR2 reads SVGAGI (reference sequence). CDR3 length equals 15 residues. CDR3 residues: CASSYPGGSGNTIYF. CDR3 nucleotide sequence: TGTGCCAGCAGTTACCCCGGGGGCTCTGGAAACACCATATATTTT.

This clonotype was recorded at least ten times. The chain joins TRBV5-1 to TRBJ2-1; 7 positions match TRBD1. CDR1 and CDR2 (germline): SGHRS, YFSETQ. The V and J ends lost 3 bases and 7 bases, in that order; junction bases with no gene match: 7. The CDR3 runs 14 residues. CDR3 sequence (DNA): TGCGCCAGCAGCTCGGGACAGCCAACAAATGAGCAGTTCTTC. Its translation: CASSSGQPTNEQFF.

The genes are TRBV30 and TRBJ1-2; D perhaps matches TRBD1 (6 bases). The V and J ends lost 1 base and 0 bases respectively, with 12 bases between them. Germline V CDR1 and CDR2: GTSNPN, SVGIG (reference sequence). CDR3 length: 15 residues. CDR3 in amino acids: CAWSAPGGSNYGYTF. The DNA of the CDR3 is TGTGCCTGGAGTGCCCCGGGGGGCTCTAACTATGGCTACACCTTC. The full variable domain, rest sourced from reference TRBV30 and TRBJ1-2, is SQTIHQWPATLVQPVGSPLSLECTVEGTSNPNLYWYRQAAGRGLQLLFYSVGIGQISSEVPQNLSASRPQDRQFILSSKKLLLSDSGFYLCAWSAPGGSNYGYTFGSGTRLTVV.

This clonotype was counted only a few times. Given a much more abundant clone one base away, this may be a read error. The V call is TRBV5-4, the J call TRBJ2-5; D gene uncertain. The V end was cut by 4 bases, the J end by 2 bases, with 6 bases between. Germline V gene lookup returns CDR1 SGHNT and CDR2 YYREEE (reference sequence). The CDR3 extends over 12 amino acids. The CDR3 loop is CASSVAQETQYF. The CDR3 DNA reads TGTGCCAGCAGCGTGGCTCAAGAGACCCAGTACTTC.